The clone carrying this T cell receptor beta chain was found many times. J gave up 0 bases and V 2 bases, and 7 bases lay outside the gene matches. This CDR3 comprises 18 residues. CDR1 SGHAT and CDR2 FQNNGV come from the germline V gene. The sample comes from a study of T cells in Graves' hyperthyroidism and ophthalmopathy. Uncontrolled infection, other autoimmune disease, pregnancy or lactation disqualified patients from enrolment. Clinical symptoms, serum thyroxine, TRAb, thyroid ultrasound and orbital computed tomography established diagnosis. Amplified TCR beta CDR3 regions came from RNA transcripts. HTBI primers were used for first-round RT-PCR of the TCR CDR3. Each CDR3 protein gets one entry after TCRdb re-called the multiplex PCR reads with MiXCR. The sample includes over 350,000 distinct CDR3 sequences, roughly an eighth of them seen just once.

Material: blood. This clonotype originated in a man aged 45 to 65 with Graves' ophthalmopathy. The genes are TRBV11-2 and TRBJ2-1; the match to TRBD2 covers 10 bases. This CDR3 is CASSLRLAGSNSYNEQFF. In nucleotides, the CDR3 is TGTGCCAGCAGCTTACGACTAGCGGGTTCGAACTCCTACAATGAGCAGTTCTTC.